This TCR beta chain was recovered during a study of OX40 agonist ivuxolimab in advanced cancers. Study-wide context: As their treatment, patients were administered ivuxolimab, an agonistic anti-OX40 (CD134) antibody. Enrolled patients in dose escalation had cancers that were hepatocellular carcinoma, melanoma, renal cell or head and neck cancer. A male proportion of 82.7% was recorded, with mean age approximately 56 years and range 23 to 79.

The CDR3 loop spans 15 amino acids. The ends were cut back, 1 base at V and 4 bases at J, with 11 bases in the middle. Germline V gene lookup returns CDR1 SGHVS and CDR2 FQNEAQ. Broader study findings: In a subset of nonresponders, normalized T-cell clonal expansion was also low.

Profiled with immunoSEQ multiplex PCR; TCRdb holds only in-frame clones, not every one. The repertoire holds about 110,000 clones, with roughly 89% as singletons. A single count supports this clone. Its antigen remains unidentified. Sample: CD4+ or CD8+ T cells sorted from blood, taken in a trial of the OX40 agonist ivuxolimab. The chain couples TRBV7-8 to TRBJ2-1, with a weak D call TRBD2 (6 bases). This receptor was taken from an adult with an advanced solid tumor such as melanoma, head and neck, liver or kidney cancer. In nucleotides, the CDR3 is TGTGCCAGCAGCTTAGATGGAGGGAGGTACAATGAGCAGTTCTTC. It is translated as CASSLDGGRYNEQFF. Drawing the rest from reference TRBV7-8 and TRBJ2-1, the complete variable domain is GAGVSQSPRYKVAKRGQDVALRCDPISGHVSLFWYQQALGQGPEFLTYFQNEAQLDKSGLPSDRFFAERPEGSVSTLKIQRTQQEDSAVYLCASSLDGGRYNEQFFGPGTRLTVL.